The 4 T cell receptor beta chains listed next were all sequenced from one sample in a study of beta chain features in type 1 diabetes. Findings and caveats of the study: TCRB CDR3s were moderately but significantly shorter in Type 1 diabetes patients in all four CD4+ subsets.

No antigen has been assigned to these receptors. Isolated RNA was reverse transcribed in full, so expressed TCRB transcripts were sequenced. Measured with immunoSEQ multiplex PCR; TCRdb has only the in-frame clones, and not every one. The repertoire holds approximately 360,000 clones, with over 10% as singletons. Sequenced input: naive CD4+ T cells from blood. The receptors come from a woman younger than 35 with type 1 diabetes.

The chain is built from TRBV7-9 and TRBJ2-4, with D possibly being TRBD1 (5 bases). V dropped 1 base and J dropped 4 bases, with 20 bases sitting between them. CDR1 and CDR2 (germline): SEHNR, FQNEAQ (reference sequence). This CDR3 is built from 18 residues. The CDR3 region has the DNA TGTGCCAGCAGCTTAGTAGGGGCTACGGTTTCTGGAAAAAACATTCAGTACTTC. Translated, it gives CASSLVGATVSGKNIQYF.

This clone was picked up a small number of times. The chain uses TRBV7-2 and TRBJ1-2, with D hard to call. V was pared by 3 bases and J by 3 bases, with 17 bases between. This CDR3 has 16 amino acids. CDR1 SGHTA and CDR2 FQGNSA come from the germline V gene. The CDR3 is CASSFTLMEPYYGYTF. CDR3 nucleotides: TGTGCCAGCAGCTTCACCTTGATGGAGCCCTACTATGGCTACACCTTC.

The chain carries TRBV19 and TRBJ2-2; D not resolved. This CDR3 is 13 amino acids long. Trimming took 7 bases from V and 6 from J, leaving 12 bases between them. Germline CDR1 is LNHDA and CDR2 is SQIVND (reference sequence). The CDR3 region has the DNA TGTGCCAGTACCCCCAGGCGTGCCGGGGAGCTGTTTTTT. Translating it yields CASTPRRAGELFF.

The chain recombines TRBV4-3 with TRBJ1-1; D ambiguous. The CDR3 is made up of 15 amino acids. V lost 0 bases, J lost 4 bases, and 12 bases lay in between. The V gene's germline CDR1 is LGHNA and CDR2 YSLEER. DNA for the CDR3: TGCGCCAGCAGCCAAGAGGTGGGCAGGCGCACTGAAGCTTTCTTT. This sequence encodes CASSQEVGRRTEAFF.